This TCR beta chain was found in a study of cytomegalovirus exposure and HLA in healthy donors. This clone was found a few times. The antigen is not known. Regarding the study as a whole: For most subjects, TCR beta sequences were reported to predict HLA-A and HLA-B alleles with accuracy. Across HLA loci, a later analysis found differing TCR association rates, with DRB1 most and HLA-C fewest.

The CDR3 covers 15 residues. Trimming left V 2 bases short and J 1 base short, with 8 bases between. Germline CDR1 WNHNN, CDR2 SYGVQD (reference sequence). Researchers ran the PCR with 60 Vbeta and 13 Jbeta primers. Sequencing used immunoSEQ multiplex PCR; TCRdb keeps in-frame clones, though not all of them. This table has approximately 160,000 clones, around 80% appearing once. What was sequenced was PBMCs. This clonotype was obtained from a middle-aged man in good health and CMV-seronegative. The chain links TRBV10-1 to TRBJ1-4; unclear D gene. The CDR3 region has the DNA TGCGCCAGCAGTGAGATCCCCAGAACTAATGAAAAACTGTTTTTT. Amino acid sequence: CASSEIPRTNEKLFF.